This section outlines one T cell receptor (beta chain) sequence together with its context. Its antigen remains unidentified. No neoadjuvant therapy was given to the selected pancreatic ductal adenocarcinoma patients before their surgery. This sample is drawn from a study of T cells in pancreatic ductal adenocarcinoma. General study results and limits: Tumor-versus-blood clonality comparisons may be biased toward lower tumor diversity. Results skew toward the minority of patients with early-stage disease. Tumor and blood clonality did not differ significantly, about 0.1 versus 0.07. Tumor samples had fewer productive templates and about 8-fold fewer unique clonotypes than blood.

The CDR3 has 13 residues. CDR1 and CDR2 (germline): SEHNR, FQNEAQ (reference sequence). V was trimmed by 6 bases and J by 4 bases, leaving 11 bases between them. Libraries were prepared by immunoSEQ multiplex PCR; TCRdb keeps only in-frame clonotypes and omits some of them. The table has some 10,000 clones, 85% to 90% seen once. Sequencing used PBMCs. This clonotype was obtained from a human donor with pancreatic ductal adenocarcinoma. The rearrangement links TRBV7-9 to TRBJ2-3, with D perhaps matching TRBD1 (6 bases). As DNA, the CDR3 is TGTGCCAGCAGACTTCAGGGGTCAGATACGCAGTATTTT. Its protein is CASRLQGSDTQYF.